Listed here is a single T cell receptor (beta chain). The table came from immunoSEQ multiplex PCR; TCRdb's copy has only in-frame clones and leaves some out. The sample shows some 300,000 clones, 70% to 90% of them seen only once. The data belong to a study of blood T cell repertoires in COVID-19. Trimming stripped 9 bases from V and 5 bases from J, with 11 bases between. This CDR3 has 12 residues. CDR1 and CDR2 (germline): KGHDR, SFDVKD. The sequence was collected from a man in his sixties or seventies with acute or convalescent COVID-19. V usage is TRBV24-1 and J usage is TRBJ2-3; weak D call: TRBD2 (7 bases). Sequenced sample: peripheral blood. The CDR3 DNA reads as TGTGCCACCGCGGGGGCGGAAGATACGCAGTATTTT. Its translation: CATAGAEDTQYF.